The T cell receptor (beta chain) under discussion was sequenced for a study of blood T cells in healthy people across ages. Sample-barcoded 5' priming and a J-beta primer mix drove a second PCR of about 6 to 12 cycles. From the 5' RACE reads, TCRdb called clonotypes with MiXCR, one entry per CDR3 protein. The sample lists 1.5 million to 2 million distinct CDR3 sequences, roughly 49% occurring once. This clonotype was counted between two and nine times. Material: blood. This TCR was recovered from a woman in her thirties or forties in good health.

The CDR3 DNA reads as TGTGCCAGCAGCCCCCTAGCGGCACGGGAGACCCAGTACTTC. Amino acids: CASSPLAARETQYF. The chain couples TRBV5-6 to TRBJ2-7, with 7 bases identical to TRBD2. Matching the DNA end better, TRBJ2-5 makes the J call doubtful. Germline V CDR1 and CDR2: SGHDT, YYEEEE. The CDR3 has 14 amino acids.